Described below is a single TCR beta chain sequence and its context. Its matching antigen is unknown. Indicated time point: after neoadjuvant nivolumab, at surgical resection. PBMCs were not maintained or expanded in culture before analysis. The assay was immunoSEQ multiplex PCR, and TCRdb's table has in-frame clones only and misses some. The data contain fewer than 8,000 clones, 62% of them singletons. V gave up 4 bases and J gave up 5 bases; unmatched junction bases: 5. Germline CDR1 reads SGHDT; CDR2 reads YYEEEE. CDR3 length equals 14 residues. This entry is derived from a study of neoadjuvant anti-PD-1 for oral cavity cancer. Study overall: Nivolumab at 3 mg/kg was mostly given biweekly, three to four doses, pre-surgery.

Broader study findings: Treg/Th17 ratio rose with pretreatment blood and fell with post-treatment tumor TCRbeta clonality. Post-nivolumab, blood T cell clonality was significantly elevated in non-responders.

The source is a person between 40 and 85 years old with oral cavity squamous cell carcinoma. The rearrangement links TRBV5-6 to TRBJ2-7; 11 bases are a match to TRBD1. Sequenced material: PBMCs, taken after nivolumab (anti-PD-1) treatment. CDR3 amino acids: CASSGWDRGNEQYF. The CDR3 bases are TGTGCCAGCAGCGGGTGGGACAGGGGGAACGAGCAGTACTTC. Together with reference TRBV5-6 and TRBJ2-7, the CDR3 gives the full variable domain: DAGVTQSPTHLIKTRGQQVTLRCSPKSGHDTVSWYQQALGQGPQFIFQYYEEEERQRGNFPDRFSGHQFPNYSSELNVNALLLGDSALYLCASSGWDRGNEQYFGPGTRLTVT.